One and the same sample provided the 3 T cell receptor beta chains below, sequenced in a study of control samples from healthy donors and cancer patients. Sequencing was performed with immunoSEQ multiplex PCR; in TCRdb, only in-frame clones are kept and a portion is missing. The data hold 250,000 to 300,000 clones, with over 70% observed a single time. Sequencing input: PBMCs. These receptors were collected from a woman in her sixties with lung cancer.

The genes are TRBV30 and TRBJ2-1, with D possibly matching TRBD1 (6 bases). Between the trimmed V and J ends, which lost 0 bases and 0 bases, there was a span of 9 bases. This CDR3 region has 15 residues. CDR1 is GTSNPN, CDR2 SVGIG, per germline (reference sequence). The CDR3 nucleotides are TGTGCCTGGAGTGTAGACAGGAGCTCCTACAATGAGCAGTTCTTC. Protein sequence: CAWSVDRSSYNEQFF.

The chain couples TRBV3-1 (or the pseudogene TRBV3-2) to TRBJ1-2, with 10 positions matching TRBD1. Per the germline V gene, CDR1 is LGHDT and CDR2 is YNNKEL (reference sequence). The V and J ends lost 3 bases and 6 bases, in that order; junction bases with no gene match: 4. The CDR3 is 14 amino acids. CDR3 sequence (DNA): TGTGCCAGCAGCCAGACCGGGACAGGGGATGGCTACACCTTC. It translates to CASSQTGTGDGYTF.

This clone was observed once. The rearrangement links TRBV10-1 to TRBJ2-3; perhaps TRBD2 as D (5 bases). V was pared by 4 bases and J by 6 bases, with 17 bases between. Germline assignment: CDR1 WNHNN and CDR2 SYGVQD (reference sequence). This CDR3 has 15 residues. This CDR3 is CASSGAGETGDTQYF. DNA of the CDR3: TGCGCCAGCAGTGGGGCCGGGGAGACTGGTGATACGCAGTATTTT.